This is a list of T cell receptor beta chains from one sample in a study of spatial heterogeneity in lung cancer. Via MiXCR, TCRdb re-called the 5' RACE reads, giving one row per CDR3 protein. This sample has 40,000 or so distinct CDR3 sequences, with around 7.5% found just once. The material was PBMCs, obtained at surgery. These receptors originate from a male donor with early-stage non-small cell lung cancer. Each CDR3 is given without its conserved first and last residue. Each record gives: CDR3 length, V gene, J gene, clone size, CDR3 protein. Clone size, where shown, is once, few, many, or a class for clones that have expanded.

>13|TRBV5-1|TRBJ1-6|few
ASSLGTGRGSPLH
>12|TRBV20-1|TRBJ2-2|many
SARRQGGAGELF
>13|TRBV7-9|TRBJ1-5|many
ASSLGGYSNQPQH
>13|TRBV6-5|TRBJ1-4|many
ASSYQADSIEKLF
>11|TRBV29-1|TRBJ1-4|many
SAGGRGNEKLF
>14|TRBV4-1|TRBJ1-2|-
ASSRPFGTGNYGYT
>13|TRBV2|TRBJ1-2|-
ASSYRQGGNYGYT
>10|TRBV20-1|TRBJ1-5|many
SASDSNQPQH
>11|TRBV27|TRBJ2-3|-
ASSRREADTQY
>13|TRBV5-6|TRBJ1-2|many
ASSLADRGLYGYT
>13|TRBV3-1|TRBJ1-6|-
ASSQEGGAVSPLH